The source of this TCR beta chain is a study of Graves' ophthalmopathy and Graves' hyperthyroidism. Patients were excluded if they had other autoimmune diseases or uncontrolled infections, and likewise if pregnancy or lactation applied. Per germline, CDR1 LNHDA and CDR2 SQIVND (reference sequence). V lost 6 bases and J lost 3; bases outside the gene matches: 9. This CDR3 region has 16 residues. CDR3 regions of TCR beta were amplified from RNA transcripts. Amplification began with first-round RT-PCR using HTBI primers, then second-round multiplex PCR was performed. TCRdb fed the multiplex PCR reads into MiXCR, producing one record per CDR3 protein. The data hold about 660,000 distinct CDR3 sequences, with about two fifths observed a single time.

The chain links TRBV19 to TRBJ2-7, with TRBD1 identical over 12 bases. This receptor was obtained from an adult man with Graves' ophthalmopathy. What was sequenced was peripheral blood. The CDR3 sequence is CASRSGTGGKSYEQYF. In nucleotides, the CDR3 is TGTGCCAGTAGATCCGGGACAGGGGGCAAGAGCTACGAGCAGTACTTC. The variable domain in full, completed from reference TRBV19 and TRBJ2-7, reads DGGITQSPKYLFRKEGQNVTLSCEQNLNHDAMYWYRQDPGQGLRLIYYSQIVNDFQKGDIAEGYSVSREKKESFPLTVTSAQKNPTAFYLCASRSGTGGKSYEQYFGPGTRLTVT.